The 2 T cell receptor beta chains below come from one sample, sequenced in a study of response to subunit inactivated influenza vaccine. TCRdb ran MiXCR on the RT-PCR reads and lists one entry per CDR3 protein. The table has about 530,000 distinct CDR3 sequences, 12% seen once. Sequences were derived from PBMCs from blood, sampled on the day of vaccination. The receptors shown here come from a man over 45 who received an inactivated influenza vaccine.

This clonotype occurred many times. This chain joins TRBV6-2 or TRBV6-3 and TRBJ2-7; 8 bases match TRBD2. The CDR3 covers 15 residues. Germline V gene data show CDR1 as MNHEY and CDR2 as SVGEGT. The V and J ends lost 7 bases and 3 bases, in that order; junction bases with no gene match: 11. The CDR3 sequence is CASNPRGLGVYEQYF. The DNA for the CDR3 is TGTGCCAGCAATCCTCGGGGACTAGGAGTCTACGAGCAGTACTTC.

This clonotype came up many times. This chain connects TRBV7-8 to TRBJ2-7, with D perhaps TRBD1 (6 bases). V lost 4 bases, J lost 2 bases, and 12 bases lay in between. The CDR3 covers 14 residues. Germline V lookup: CDR1 SGHVS, CDR2 FQNEAQ. CDR3 residues: CASSSYRVTYEQYF. The CDR3, as DNA: TGTGCCAGCAGCTCGTACAGGGTCACCTACGAGCAGTACTTC.